The clone carrying this TCR beta chain showed up many times. This entry comes from a study of T-cell reconstitution after alpha-beta-depleted transplantation in children. Unique molecular identifiers were used in preparing the TCRbeta library. TCRdb fed the PCR reads into MiXCR, producing one record per CDR3 protein. This table has 100,000 to 150,000 distinct CDR3 sequences, 23% appearing once. There are 13 residues in the CDR3. Trimming took 4 bases from V and 3 from J, leaving 9 bases between them. Germline V gives CDR1 SGHRS, CDR2 YFSETQ. The sequence was collected from a male patient aged 2 to 10 who had a stem cell transplant for chronic granulomatous disease, so the T cells may come from the graft donor. This sequence joins TRBV5-1 and TRBJ2-3; D unclear. Sequences were derived from PBMCs, mostly from graft donor cells, sampled 180 days after TCRalphabeta/CD19-depleted stem cell transplant. The CDR3 region is CASSLTVTDTQYF. As DNA, the CDR3 is TGCGCCAGCAGCCTCACGGTAACAGATACGCAGTATTTT. The full variable domain, its missing parts supplied by reference TRBV5-1 and TRBJ2-3, is KAGVTQTPRYLIKTRGQQVTLSCSPISGHRSVSWYQQTPGQGLQFLFEYFSETQRNKGNFPGRFSGRQFSNSRSEMNVSTLELGDSALYLCASSLTVTDTQYFGPGTRLTVL.